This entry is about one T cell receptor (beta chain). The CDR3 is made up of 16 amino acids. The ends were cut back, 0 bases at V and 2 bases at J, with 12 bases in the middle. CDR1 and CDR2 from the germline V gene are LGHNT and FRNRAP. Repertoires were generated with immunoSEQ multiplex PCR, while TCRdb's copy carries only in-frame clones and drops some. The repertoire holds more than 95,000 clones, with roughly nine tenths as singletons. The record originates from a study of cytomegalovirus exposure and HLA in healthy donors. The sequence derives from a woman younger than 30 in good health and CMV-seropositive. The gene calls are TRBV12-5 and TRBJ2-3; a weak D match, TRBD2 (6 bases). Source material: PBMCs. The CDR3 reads CASGLVLGSLTDTQYF. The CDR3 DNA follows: TGTGCTAGTGGTTTGGTGCTCGGGAGCCTCACAGATACGCAGTATTTT.